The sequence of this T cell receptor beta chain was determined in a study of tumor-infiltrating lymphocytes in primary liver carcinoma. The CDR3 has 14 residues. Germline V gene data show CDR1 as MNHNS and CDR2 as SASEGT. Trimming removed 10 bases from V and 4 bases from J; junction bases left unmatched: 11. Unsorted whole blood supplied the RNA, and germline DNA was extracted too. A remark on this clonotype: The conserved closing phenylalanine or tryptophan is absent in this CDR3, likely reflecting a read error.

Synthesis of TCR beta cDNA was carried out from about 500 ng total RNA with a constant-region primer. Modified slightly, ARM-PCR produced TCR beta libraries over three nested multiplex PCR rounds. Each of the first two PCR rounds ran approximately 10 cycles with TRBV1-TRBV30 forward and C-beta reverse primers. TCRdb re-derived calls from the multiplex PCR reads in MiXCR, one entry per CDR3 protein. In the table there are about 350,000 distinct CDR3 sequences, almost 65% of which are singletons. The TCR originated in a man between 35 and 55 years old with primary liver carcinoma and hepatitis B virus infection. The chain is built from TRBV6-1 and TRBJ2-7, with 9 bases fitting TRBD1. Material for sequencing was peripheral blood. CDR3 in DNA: TGTGCCAACAGCCGGGACAGGGTTAAATACGAGCAGTACTCC. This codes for CANSRDRVKYEQYS.